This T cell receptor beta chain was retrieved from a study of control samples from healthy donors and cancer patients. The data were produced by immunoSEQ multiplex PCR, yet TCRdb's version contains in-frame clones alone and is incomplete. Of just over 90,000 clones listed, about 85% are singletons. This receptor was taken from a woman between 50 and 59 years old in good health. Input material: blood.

CDR3 residues: CASSLWGENYGYTF. In DNA, the CDR3 is TGTGCCAGCAGTTTATGGGGGGAGAACTATGGCTACACCTTC. The chain recombines TRBV28 with TRBJ1-2, with a possible D match to TRBD1 (5 bases). Germline CDR1 reads MDHEN; CDR2 reads SYDVKM. This CDR3 is built from 14 residues. V lost 0 bases to trimming and J lost 2 bases, with 7 bases between them.